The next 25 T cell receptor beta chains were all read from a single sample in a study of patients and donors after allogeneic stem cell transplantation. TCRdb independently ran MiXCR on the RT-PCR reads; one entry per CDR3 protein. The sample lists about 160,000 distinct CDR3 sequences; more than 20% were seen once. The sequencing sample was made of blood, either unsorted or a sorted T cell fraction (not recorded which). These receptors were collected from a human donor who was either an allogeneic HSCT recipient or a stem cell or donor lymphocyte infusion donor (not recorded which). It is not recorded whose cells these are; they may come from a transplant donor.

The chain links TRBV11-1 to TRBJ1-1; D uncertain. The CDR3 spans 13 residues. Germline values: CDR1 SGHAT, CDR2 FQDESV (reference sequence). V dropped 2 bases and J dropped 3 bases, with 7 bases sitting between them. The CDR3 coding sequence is TGTGCCAGCAGCTTACCTCGGGACACTGAAGCTTTCTTT. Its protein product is CASSLPRDTEAFF. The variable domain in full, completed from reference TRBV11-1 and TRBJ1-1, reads EAEVAQSPRYKITEKSQAVAFWCDPISGHATLYWYRQILGQGPELLVQFQDESVVDDSQLPKDRFSAERLKGVDSTLKIQPAELGDSAMYLCASSLPRDTEAFFGQGTRLTVV.

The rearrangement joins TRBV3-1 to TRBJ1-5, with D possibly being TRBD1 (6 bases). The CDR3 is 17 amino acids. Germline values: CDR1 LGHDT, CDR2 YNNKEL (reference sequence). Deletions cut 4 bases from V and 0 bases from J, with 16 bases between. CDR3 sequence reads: CASSRRQAGCSNQPQHF. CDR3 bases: TGTGCCAGCAGCCGGAGACAGGCGGGGTGTAGCAATCAGCCCCAGCATTTT.

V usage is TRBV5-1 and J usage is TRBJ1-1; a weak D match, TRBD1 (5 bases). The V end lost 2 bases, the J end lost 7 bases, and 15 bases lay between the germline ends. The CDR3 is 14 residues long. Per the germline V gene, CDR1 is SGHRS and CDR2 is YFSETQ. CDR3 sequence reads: CASSFEGRGFEAFF. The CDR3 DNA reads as TGCGCCAGCAGCTTTGAGGGGAGGGGATTTGAAGCTTTCTTT.

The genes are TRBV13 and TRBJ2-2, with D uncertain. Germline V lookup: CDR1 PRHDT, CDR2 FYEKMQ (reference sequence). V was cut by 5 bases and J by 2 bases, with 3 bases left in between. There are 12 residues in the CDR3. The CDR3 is CASSENTGELFF. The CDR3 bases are TGTGCCAGCAGCGAAAACACCGGGGAGCTGTTTTTT.

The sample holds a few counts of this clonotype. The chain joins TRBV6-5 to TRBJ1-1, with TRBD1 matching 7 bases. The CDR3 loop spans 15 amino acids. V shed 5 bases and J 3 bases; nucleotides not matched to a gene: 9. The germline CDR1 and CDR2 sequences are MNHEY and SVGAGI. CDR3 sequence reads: CASSHQGGKDTEAFF. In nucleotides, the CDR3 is TGTGCCAGCAGTCATCAGGGGGGGAAAGACACTGAAGCTTTCTTT.

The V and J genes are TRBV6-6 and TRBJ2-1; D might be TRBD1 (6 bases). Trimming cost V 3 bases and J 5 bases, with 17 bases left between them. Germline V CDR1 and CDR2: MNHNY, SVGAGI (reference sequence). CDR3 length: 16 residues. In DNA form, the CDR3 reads TGTGCCAGCAGTTATTTCCGGACAGTTCGAAACAATGAGCAGTTCTTC. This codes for CASSYFRTVRNNEQFF.

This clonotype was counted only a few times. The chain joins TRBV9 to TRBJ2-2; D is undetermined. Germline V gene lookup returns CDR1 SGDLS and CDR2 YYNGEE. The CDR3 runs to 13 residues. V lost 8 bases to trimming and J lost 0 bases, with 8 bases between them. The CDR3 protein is CARLSPNTGELFF. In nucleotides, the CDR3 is TGTGCCAGGCTTTCCCCGAACACCGGGGAGCTGTTTTTT.

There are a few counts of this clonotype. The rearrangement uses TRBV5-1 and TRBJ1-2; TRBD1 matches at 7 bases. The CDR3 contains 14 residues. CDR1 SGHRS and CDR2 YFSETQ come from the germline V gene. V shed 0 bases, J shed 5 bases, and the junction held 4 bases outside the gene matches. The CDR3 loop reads CASSLAGQVYGYTF. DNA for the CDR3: TGCGCCAGCAGCTTGGCTGGACAGGTATATGGCTACACCTTC.

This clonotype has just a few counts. CDR3 sequence reads: CASSLSVWANGEAFF. Written as DNA, the CDR3 is TGTGCCAGCAGCTTAAGTGTGTGGGCGAACGGTGAAGCTTTCTTT. The V call is TRBV7-2, the J call TRBJ1-1; D gene unclear. This CDR3 spans 15 amino acids. Germline CDR1 SGHTA, CDR2 FQGNSA. V lost 2 bases and J 7 bases, leaving 17 bases between the germline ends.

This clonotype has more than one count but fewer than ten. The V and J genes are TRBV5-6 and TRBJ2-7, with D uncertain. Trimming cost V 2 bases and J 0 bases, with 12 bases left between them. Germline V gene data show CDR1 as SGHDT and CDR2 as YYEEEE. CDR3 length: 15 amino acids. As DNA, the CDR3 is TGTGCCAGCAGCTTCGGGCGGCAAGTCTCCTACGAGCAGTACTTC. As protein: CASSFGRQVSYEQYF.

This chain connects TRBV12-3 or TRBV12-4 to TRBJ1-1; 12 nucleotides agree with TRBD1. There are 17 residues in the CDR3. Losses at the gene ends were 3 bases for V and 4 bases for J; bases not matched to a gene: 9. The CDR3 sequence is CASSFSGTGGRITEAFF. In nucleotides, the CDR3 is TGTGCCAGCAGTTTCTCCGGGACAGGGGGCAGGATCACTGAAGCTTTCTTT.

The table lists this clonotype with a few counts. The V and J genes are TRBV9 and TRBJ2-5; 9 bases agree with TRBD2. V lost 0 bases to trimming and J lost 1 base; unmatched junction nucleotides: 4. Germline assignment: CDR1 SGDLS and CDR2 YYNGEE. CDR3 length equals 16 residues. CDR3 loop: CASSVVGLARQETQYF. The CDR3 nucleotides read TGTGCCAGCAGCGTAGTCGGACTAGCGCGCCAAGAGACCCAGTACTTC.

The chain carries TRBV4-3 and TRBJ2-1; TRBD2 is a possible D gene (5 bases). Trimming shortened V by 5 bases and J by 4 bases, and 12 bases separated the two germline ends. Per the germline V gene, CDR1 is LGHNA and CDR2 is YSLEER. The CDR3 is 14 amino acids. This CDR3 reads CASSGSGDYNEQFF. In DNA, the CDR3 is TGCGCCAGCAGCGGAAGCGGAGATTACAATGAGCAGTTCTTC.

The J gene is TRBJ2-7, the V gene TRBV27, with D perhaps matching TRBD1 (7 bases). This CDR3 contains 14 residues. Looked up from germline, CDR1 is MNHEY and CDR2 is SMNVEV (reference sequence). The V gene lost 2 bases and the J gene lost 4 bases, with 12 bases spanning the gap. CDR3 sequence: CASSLQGGLYEQYF. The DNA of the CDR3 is TGTGCCAGCAGTTTACAGGGGGGTTTGTACGAGCAGTACTTC.

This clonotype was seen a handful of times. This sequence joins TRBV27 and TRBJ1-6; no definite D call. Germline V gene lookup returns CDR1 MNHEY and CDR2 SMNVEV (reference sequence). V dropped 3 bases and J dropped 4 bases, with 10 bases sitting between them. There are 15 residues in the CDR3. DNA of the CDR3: TGTGCCAGCAGTTTGCACCCCGCATATAATTCACCCCTCCACTTT. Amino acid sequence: CASSLHPAYNSPLHF.

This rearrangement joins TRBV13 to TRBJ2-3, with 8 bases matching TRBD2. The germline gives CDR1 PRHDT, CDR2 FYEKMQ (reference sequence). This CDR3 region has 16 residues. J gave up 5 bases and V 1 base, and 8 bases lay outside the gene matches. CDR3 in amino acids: CASSLVWPGGRDTQYF. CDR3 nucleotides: TGTGCCAGCAGCTTAGTATGGCCGGGGGGGCGAGATACGCAGTATTTT.

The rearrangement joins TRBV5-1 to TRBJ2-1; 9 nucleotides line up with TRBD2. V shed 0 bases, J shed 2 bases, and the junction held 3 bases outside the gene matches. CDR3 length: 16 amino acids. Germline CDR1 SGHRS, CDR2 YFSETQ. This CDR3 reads CASSLALAGTYNEQFF. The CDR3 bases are TGCGCCAGCAGCTTGGCCCTAGCGGGAACCTACAATGAGCAGTTCTTC.

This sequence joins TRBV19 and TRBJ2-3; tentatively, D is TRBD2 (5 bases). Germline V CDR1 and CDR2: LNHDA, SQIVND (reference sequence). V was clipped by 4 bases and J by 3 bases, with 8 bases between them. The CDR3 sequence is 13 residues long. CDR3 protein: CASSTRVTDTQYF. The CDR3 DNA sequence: TGTGCCAGTAGTACGCGGGTGACAGATACGCAGTATTTT.

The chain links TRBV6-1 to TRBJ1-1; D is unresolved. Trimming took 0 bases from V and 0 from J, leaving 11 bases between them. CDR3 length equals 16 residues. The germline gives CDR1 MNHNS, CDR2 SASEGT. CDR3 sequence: CASSEALQVLNTEAFF. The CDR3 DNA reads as TGTGCCAGCAGTGAAGCGCTTCAGGTATTGAACACTGAAGCTTTCTTT.

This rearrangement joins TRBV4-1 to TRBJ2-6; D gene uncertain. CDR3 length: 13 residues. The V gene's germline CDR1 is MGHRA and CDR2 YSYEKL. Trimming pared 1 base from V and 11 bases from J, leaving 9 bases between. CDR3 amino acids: CASSQVREDVLTF. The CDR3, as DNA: TGCGCCAGCAGCCAAGTACGAGAGGACGTCCTGACTTTC.

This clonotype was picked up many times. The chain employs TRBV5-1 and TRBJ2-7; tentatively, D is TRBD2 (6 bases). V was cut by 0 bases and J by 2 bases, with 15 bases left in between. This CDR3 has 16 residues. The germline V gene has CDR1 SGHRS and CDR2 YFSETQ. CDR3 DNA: TGCGCCAGCAGCTTGGCGAGCGGAGGGGAGGCCTACGAGCAGTACTTC. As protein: CASSLASGGEAYEQYF.

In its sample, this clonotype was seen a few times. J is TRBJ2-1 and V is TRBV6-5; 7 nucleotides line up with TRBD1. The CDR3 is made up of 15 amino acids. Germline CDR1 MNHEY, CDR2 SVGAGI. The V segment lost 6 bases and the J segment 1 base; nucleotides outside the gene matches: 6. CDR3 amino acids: CASRSSGGSYNEQFF. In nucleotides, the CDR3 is TGTGCCAGCAGGTCTTCAGGGGGTTCCTACAATGAGCAGTTCTTC.

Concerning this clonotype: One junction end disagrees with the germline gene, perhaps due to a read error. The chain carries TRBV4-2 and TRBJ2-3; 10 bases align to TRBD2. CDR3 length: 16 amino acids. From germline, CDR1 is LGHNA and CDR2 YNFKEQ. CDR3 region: CASSQQAGGGTDTQFF. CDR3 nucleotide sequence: TGTGCCAGCAGCCAACAAGCGGGAGGGGGCACAGATACGCAGTTTTTT.

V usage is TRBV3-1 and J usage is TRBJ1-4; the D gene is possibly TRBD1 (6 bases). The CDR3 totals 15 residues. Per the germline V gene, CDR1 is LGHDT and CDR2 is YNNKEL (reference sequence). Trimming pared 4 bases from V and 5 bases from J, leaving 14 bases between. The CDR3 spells CASSRPGHTNEKLFF. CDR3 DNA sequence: TGTGCCAGCAGCCGACCGGGACACACAAATGAAAAACTGTTTTTT.

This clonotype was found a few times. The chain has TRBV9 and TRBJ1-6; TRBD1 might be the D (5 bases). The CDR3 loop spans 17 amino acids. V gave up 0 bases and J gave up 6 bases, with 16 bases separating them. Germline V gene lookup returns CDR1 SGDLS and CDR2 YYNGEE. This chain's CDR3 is CASSVEDGTATNSPLHF. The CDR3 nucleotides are TGTGCCAGCAGCGTAGAGGATGGGACCGCGACTAATTCACCCCTCCACTTT.